The TCR beta chain described here comes from a study of naive and memory T cell subsets. Study-level points and caveats: A few larger clonotypes appeared in naive repertoires, especially CD8, possibly memory cells re-expressing CD45RA.

Both TRBC1 and TRBC2 were covered by a beta constant-region primer of two equimolar oligonucleotides. Four rounds of PCR amplified the ligated cDNA using nested alpha and beta constant-region primers plus SP2. TCRdb itself ran the UMI-ligation and nested PCR reads through MiXCR, one entry per CDR3 protein. The sample lists 85,000 to 130,000 distinct CDR3 sequences; about 14% were seen once. This clonotype was picked up many times. Its antigen is still unknown. The receptor was derived from a human donor in good health. The sequenced material came from naive CD8+ T cells from blood.

DNA of the CDR3: TGTGCCAGCAGCGTGGGCAGCAATCAGCCCCAGCATTTT. Protein product: CASSVGSNQPQHF. The chain combines TRBV9 with TRBJ1-5; the D is unclear. Between the trimmed V and J ends, which lost 2 bases and 1 base, there was a span of 4 bases. The length of the CDR3 is 13 residues. Germline CDR1 reads SGDLS; CDR2 reads YYNGEE.